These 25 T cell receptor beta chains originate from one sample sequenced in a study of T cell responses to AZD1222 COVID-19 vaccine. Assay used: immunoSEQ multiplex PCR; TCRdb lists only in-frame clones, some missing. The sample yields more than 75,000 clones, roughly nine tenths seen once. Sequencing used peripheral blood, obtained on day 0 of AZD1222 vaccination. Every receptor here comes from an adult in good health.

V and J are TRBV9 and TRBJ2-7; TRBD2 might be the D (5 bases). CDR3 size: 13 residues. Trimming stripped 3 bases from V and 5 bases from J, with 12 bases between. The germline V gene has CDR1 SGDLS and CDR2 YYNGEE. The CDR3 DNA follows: TGTGCCAGCAGCGCCGAACACGGGAACGAGCAGTACTTC. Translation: CASSAEHGNEQYF.

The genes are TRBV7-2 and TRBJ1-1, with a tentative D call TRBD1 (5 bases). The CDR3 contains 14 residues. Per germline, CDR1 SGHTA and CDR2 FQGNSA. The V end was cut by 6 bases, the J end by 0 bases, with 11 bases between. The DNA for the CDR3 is TGTGCCAGCAGGGTACAGGAGCTGAACACTGAAGCTTTCTTT. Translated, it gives CASRVQELNTEAFF.

The CDR3 bases are TGTGCCAGCAGCTTAGACAGGGCGAACTATGGCTACACCTTC. Its protein is CASSLDRANYGYTF. This sequence joins TRBV7-9 and TRBJ1-2, with D tentatively TRBD1 (6 bases). In germline, CDR1 is SEHNR, CDR2 FQNEAQ (reference sequence). The CDR3 is made up of 14 amino acids. With 1 base removed from V and 2 bases from J, the gap between germline ends came to 8 bases.

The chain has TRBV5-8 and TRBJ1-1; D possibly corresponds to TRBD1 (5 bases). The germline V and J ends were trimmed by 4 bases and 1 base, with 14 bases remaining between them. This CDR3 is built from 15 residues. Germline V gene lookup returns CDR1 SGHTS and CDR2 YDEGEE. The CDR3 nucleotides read TGTGCCAGCAGCGCGCCGGGACCCGCGAACACTGAAGCTTTCTTT. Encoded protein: CASSAPGPANTEAFF.

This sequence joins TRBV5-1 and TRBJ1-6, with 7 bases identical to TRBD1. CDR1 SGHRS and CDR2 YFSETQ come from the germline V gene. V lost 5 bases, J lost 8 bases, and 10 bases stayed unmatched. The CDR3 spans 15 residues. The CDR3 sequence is CASRPNRDSYSPLHF. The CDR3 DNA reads TGCGCCAGCAGACCTAACCGGGACAGTTATTCACCCCTCCACTTT.

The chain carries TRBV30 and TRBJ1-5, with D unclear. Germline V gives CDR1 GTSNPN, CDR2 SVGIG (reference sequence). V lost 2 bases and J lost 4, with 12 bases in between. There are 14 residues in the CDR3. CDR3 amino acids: CAWSTATLNQPQHF. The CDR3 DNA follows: TGTGCCTGGAGTACCGCCACGCTGAATCAGCCCCAGCATTTT.

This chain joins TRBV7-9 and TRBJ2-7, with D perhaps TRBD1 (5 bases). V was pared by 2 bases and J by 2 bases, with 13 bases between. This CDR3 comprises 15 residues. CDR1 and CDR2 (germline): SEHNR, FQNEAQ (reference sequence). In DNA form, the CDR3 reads TGTGCCAGCAGCTTAAAGGGGCGAGAGACCTACGAGCAGTACTTC. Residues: CASSLKGRETYEQYF. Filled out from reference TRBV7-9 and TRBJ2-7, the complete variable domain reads DTGVSQNPRHKITKRGQNVTFRCDPISEHNRLYWYRQTLGQGPEFLTYFQNEAQLEKSRLLSDRFSAERPKGSFSTLEIQRTEQGDSAMYLCASSLKGRETYEQYFGPGTRLTVT.

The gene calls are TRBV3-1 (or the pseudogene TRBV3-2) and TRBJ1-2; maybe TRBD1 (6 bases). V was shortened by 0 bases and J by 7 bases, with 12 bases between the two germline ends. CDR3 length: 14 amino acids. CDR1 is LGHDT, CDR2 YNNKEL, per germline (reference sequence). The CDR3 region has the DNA TGTGCCAGCAGCCAAGATGGGGGGGCACGTGGCTACACCTTC. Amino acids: CASSQDGGARGYTF.

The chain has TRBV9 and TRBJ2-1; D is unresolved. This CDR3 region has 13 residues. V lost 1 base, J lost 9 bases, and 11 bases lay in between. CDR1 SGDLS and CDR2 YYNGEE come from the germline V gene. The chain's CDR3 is CASSVSPAGEQFF. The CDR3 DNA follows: TGTGCCAGCAGCGTAAGTCCGGCAGGTGAGCAGTTCTTC.

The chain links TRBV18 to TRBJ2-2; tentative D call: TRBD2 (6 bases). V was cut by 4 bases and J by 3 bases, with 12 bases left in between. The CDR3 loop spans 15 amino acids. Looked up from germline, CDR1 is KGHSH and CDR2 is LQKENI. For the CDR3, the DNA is TGTGCCAGCTCACGCCTACAGCGGGACACCGGGGAGCTGTTTTTT. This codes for CASSRLQRDTGELFF.

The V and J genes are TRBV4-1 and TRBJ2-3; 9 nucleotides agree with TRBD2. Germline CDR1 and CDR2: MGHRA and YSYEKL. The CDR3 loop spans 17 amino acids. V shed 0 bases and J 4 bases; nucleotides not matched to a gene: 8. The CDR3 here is CASSQDLRGGASDTQYF. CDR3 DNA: TGCGCCAGCAGCCAAGATCTTCGCGGGGGGGCATCAGATACGCAGTATTTT.

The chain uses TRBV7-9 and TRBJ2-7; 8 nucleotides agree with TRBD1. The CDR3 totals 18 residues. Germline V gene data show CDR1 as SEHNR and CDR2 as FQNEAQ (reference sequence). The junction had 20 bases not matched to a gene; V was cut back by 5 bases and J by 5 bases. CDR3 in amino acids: CASSTTFKTGAMVHEQYF. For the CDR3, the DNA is TGTGCCAGCAGCACCACTTTCAAGACAGGGGCGATGGTCCACGAGCAGTACTTC.

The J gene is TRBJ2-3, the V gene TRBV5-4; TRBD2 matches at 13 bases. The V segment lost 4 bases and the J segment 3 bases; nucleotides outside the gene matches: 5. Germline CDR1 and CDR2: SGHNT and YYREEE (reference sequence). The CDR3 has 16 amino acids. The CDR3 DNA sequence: TGTGCCAGCAGCCCTGGGACTAGCGGGACAACAGATACGCAGTATTTT. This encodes CASSPGTSGTTDTQYF.

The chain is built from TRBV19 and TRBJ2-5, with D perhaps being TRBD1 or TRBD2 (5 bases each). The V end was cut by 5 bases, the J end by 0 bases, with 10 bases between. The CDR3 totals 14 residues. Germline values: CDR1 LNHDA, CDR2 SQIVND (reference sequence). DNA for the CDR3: TGTGCCAGTAGTCCGGGACGAAACCAAGAGACCCAGTACTTC. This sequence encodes CASSPGRNQETQYF. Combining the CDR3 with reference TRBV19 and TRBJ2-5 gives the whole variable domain DGGITQSPKYLFRKEGQNVTLSCEQNLNHDAMYWYRQDPGQGLRLIYYSQIVNDFQKGDIAEGYSVSREKKESFPLTVTSAQKNPTAFYLCASSPGRNQETQYFGPGTRLLVL.

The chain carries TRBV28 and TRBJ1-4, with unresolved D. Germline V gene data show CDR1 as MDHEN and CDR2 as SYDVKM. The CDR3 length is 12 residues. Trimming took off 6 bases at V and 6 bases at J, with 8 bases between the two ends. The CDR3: CASSLRYEKLFF. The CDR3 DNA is TGTGCCAGCAGCTTGAGATATGAAAAACTGTTTTTT.

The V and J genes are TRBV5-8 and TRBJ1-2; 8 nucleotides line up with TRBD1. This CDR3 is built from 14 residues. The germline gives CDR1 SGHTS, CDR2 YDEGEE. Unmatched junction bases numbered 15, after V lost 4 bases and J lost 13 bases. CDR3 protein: CASSRTGTGPGGTF. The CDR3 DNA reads TGTGCCAGCAGCCGAACAGGGACAGGCCCGGGGGGCACCTTC.

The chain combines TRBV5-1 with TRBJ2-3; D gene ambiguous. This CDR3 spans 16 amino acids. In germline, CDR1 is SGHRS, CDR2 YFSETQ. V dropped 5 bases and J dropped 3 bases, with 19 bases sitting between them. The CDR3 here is CASRPTPGLGTDTQYF. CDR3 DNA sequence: TGCGCCAGCAGACCCACACCAGGCTTGGGGACAGATACGCAGTATTTT.

In DNA, the CDR3 is TGTGCCAGCAGTGAGTTCAAGAATGAAAAACTGTTTTTT. Protein sequence: CASSEFKNEKLFF. The chain combines TRBV2 with TRBJ1-4; no firm D call. The CDR3 contains 13 residues. Per germline, CDR1 SNHLY and CDR2 FYNNEI. Trimming cost V 3 bases and J 5 bases, with 7 bases left between them.

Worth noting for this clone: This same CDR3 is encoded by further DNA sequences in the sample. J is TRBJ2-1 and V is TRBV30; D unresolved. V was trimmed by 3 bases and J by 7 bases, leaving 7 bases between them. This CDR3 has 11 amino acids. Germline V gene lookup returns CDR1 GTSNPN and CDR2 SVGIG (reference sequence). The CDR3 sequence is CAWSPGNEQFF. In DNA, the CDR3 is TGTGCCTGGAGCCCCGGTAATGAGCAGTTCTTC. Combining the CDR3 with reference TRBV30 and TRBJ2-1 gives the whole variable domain SQTIHQWPATLVQPVGSPLSLECTVEGTSNPNLYWYRQAAGRGLQLLFYSVGIGQISSEVPQNLSASRPQDRQFILSSKKLLLSDSGFYLCAWSPGNEQFFGPGTRLTVL.

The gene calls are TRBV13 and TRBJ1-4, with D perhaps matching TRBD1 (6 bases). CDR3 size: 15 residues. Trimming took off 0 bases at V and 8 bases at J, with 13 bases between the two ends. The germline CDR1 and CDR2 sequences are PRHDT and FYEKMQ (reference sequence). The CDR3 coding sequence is TGTGCCAGCAGCTTAGGCCAGGGGTTGGCGGAAAAACTGTTTTTT. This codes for CASSLGQGLAEKLFF.

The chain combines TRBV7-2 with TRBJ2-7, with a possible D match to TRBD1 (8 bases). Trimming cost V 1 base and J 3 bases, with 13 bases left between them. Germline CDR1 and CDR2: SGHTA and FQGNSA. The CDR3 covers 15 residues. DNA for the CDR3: TGTGCCAGCAGCTTAGGGGGAGGGACAGGCTACGAGCAGTACTTC. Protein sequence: CASSLGGGTGYEQYF.

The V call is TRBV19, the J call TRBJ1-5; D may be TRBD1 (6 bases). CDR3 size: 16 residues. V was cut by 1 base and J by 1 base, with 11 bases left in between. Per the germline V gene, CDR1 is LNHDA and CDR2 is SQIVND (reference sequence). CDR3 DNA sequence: TGTGCCAGTAGTATAGGGGGGGCACCAAGCAATCAGCCCCAGCATTTT. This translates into CASSIGGAPSNQPQHF.

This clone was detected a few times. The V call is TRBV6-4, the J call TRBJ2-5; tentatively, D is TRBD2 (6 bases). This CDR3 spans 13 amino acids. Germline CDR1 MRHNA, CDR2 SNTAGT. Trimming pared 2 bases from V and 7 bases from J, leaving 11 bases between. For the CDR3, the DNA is TGTGCCAGCAGTGACGGGGGAGGTGCGACCCAGTACTTC. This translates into CASSDGGGATQYF.

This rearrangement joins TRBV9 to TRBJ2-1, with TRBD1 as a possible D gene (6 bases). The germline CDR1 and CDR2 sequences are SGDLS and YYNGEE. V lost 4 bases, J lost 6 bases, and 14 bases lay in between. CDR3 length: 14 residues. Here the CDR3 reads CASSTHGTFNEQFF. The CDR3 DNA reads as TGTGCCAGCAGCACCCACGGGACATTCAATGAGCAGTTCTTC. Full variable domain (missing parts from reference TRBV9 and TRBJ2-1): DSGVTQTPKHLITATGQRVTLRCSPRSGDLSVYWYQQSLDQGLQFLIQYYNGEERAKGNILERFSAQQFPDLHSELNLSSLELGDSALYFCASSTHGTFNEQFFGPGTRLTVL.

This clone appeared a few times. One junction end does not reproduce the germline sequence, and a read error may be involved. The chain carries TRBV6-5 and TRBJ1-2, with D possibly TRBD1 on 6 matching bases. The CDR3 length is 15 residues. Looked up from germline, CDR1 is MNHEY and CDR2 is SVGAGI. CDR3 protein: CASSYLDSGVYGYTF. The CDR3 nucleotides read TGTGCCAGCAGCTACTTGGACAGCGGAGTCTATGGCTACACCTTC.